The present T cell receptor beta chain was sequenced within a study of breast tumors, draining lymph nodes, adjacent tissues (TCRdb year 2016). Study-level background: The study compared TCR beta repertoires across tumor, adjacent nontumor tissue and axillary lymph nodes from breast cancer patients. The study aimed to assess the relationships and possible T-cell exchange between tumor, surrounding tissue and draining lymph node repertoires in human breast cancer. Findings and caveats that apply to the study as a whole: Tumor T-cell repertoires showed less diversity than lymph node repertoires and more diversity than nontumor tissue repertoires, and tumor T-cell repertoires showed preferential V and J gene usage. The similarity between tumor and nontumor tissue repertoires was significantly greater in luminal-like breast cancer than in basal-like breast cancer. Rather than being directly demonstrated, the conclusion that tumor T cells originate in lymph nodes was presented as consistent with a hypothesis. The data were considered consistent with most tumor T cells being derived from the lymph node and subsequently expanding within tumor tissue.

The CDR3, from cysteine to phenylalanine, totals 15 residues. Just the 45-base CDR3 DNA is kept, in frame starting at base 1. V is pared back by 5 bases and J by 9 bases, with 20 bases lying between the germline termini. Looking up the germline V gene (reference sequence) yields CDR1 SEHNR and CDR2 FQNEAQ. This clonotype was recorded at least ten times. Its antigen target is currently unknown. No base quality information exists; no much larger clone differs at one position. Sequencing was performed on an Illumina HiSeq 2000. TCR beta chain libraries were generated by multiplex PCR amplification. The amplified TCR beta chain products were analyzed by high-throughput sequencing. In TCRdb, the public reads were trimmed at Q25 with fastp and aligned with MiXCR, with productive beta chains retained. Rows are combined by CDR3 protein, so each entry shows the most common genes and DNA. The sample table lists 24,000 or so distinct CDR3 sequences, 20% to 25% of them with a count of one. About 14% of the sample is taken by the ten largest.

This receptor was obtained from a female donor with breast cancer. Some clones in this sample may be carry-over from other donors' samples. This sequence uses TRBV7-9 and TRBJ1-5; TRBD1 might be the D gene, on 5 matching bases. The sequencing input was breast tumor tissue. The encoded CDR3 is CASSRAGGWGLPQHF. The DNA sequence is given as TGTGCCAGCAGCCGAGCCGGAGGTTGGGGCCTGCCCCAGCATTTT.